These 10 T cell receptor beta chains came from one sample sequenced in a study of T-cell reconstitution after alpha-beta-depleted transplantation in children. Researchers prepared the TCRbeta library using unique molecular identifiers, the study reports. Each CDR3 protein is one row after TCRdb ran MiXCR on the PCR reads. This table has about 580,000 distinct CDR3 sequences, roughly 23% appearing once. Sequences were derived from PBMCs, mostly from graft donor cells, sampled 360 days after TCRalphabeta/CD19-depleted stem cell transplant. These receptors were taken from a boy under two years old who had a stem cell transplant for acute myeloid leukemia, so the T cells may come from the graft donor.

The gene calls are TRBV5-5 and TRBJ2-5; 8 positions agree with TRBD2. The CDR3 extends over 15 amino acids. Unmatched junction bases numbered 5, after V lost 1 base and J lost 3 bases. The germline gives CDR1 SGHKS, CDR2 YYEKEE (reference sequence). CDR3 DNA sequence: TGTGCCAGCAGCTTGCCGAGCGGGGGAAAAGAGACCCAGTACTTC. The encoded protein is CASSLPSGGKETQYF. The complete variable domain, with remaining parts taken from reference TRBV5-5 and TRBJ2-5, reads DAGVTQSPTHLIKTRGQQVTLRCSPISGHKSVSWYQQVLGQGPQFIFQYYEKEERGRGNFPDRFSARQFPNYSSELNVNALLLGDSALYLCASSLPSGGKETQYFGPGTRLLVL.

This clonotype was found many times. The chain employs TRBV29-1 and TRBJ1-1; D call uncertain. The V end was cut by 1 base, the J end by 11 bases, with 14 bases between. The CDR3 totals 12 residues. CDR1 and CDR2 from the germline V gene are SQVTM and ANQGSEA. CDR3 in amino acids: CSVEGVPPGAFF. The DNA of the CDR3 is TGCAGCGTTGAAGGCGTTCCTCCCGGGGCTTTCTTT.

This chain connects TRBV6-5 to TRBJ1-4; 9 bases line up with TRBD1. Trimming cost V 6 bases and J 4 bases; bases outside gene matches: 6. The CDR3 contains 15 residues. Germline assignment: CDR1 MNHEY and CDR2 SVGAGI. As DNA, the CDR3 is TGTGCCAGCAGCTCACGGGGACAGGGTAATGAAAAACTGTTTTTT. Protein: CASSSRGQGNEKLFF.

The chain recombines TRBV28 with TRBJ2-3; 8 bases are shared with TRBD2. CDR1 and CDR2 from the germline V gene are MDHEN and SYDVKM. The ends lost 1 base at V and 4 bases at J; junction bases unmatched: 4. There are 15 residues in the CDR3. CDR3 residues: CASSLFSGDADTQYF. CDR3 sequence (DNA): TGTGCCAGCAGTTTATTTAGCGGGGATGCAGATACGCAGTATTTT.

In its sample, this clonotype was seen many times. This chain joins TRBV20-1 and TRBJ2-5; D possibly corresponds to TRBD1 (6 bases). Germline assignment: CDR1 DFQATT and CDR2 SNEGSKA (reference sequence). The V end lost 0 bases, the J end lost 0 bases, and 11 bases lay between the germline ends. CDR3 length: 15 residues. CDR3 DNA: TGCAGTGCTAGAGACCAGGGGAAGTACCAAGAGACCCAGTACTTC. Translated, it gives CSARDQGKYQETQYF.

The chain recombines TRBV20-1 with TRBJ1-2; D is undetermined. CDR3 length: 14 amino acids. The germline V gene encodes CDR1 DFQATT and CDR2 SNEGSKA (reference sequence). Trimming pared 3 bases from V and 4 bases from J, leaving 15 bases between. In DNA, the CDR3 is TGCAGTGCTAGGGCAGGAGGAGCTCTCTATGGCTACACCTTC. It specifies CSARAGGALYGYTF.

Ten or more counts support this clonotype. This rearrangement joins TRBV5-1 to TRBJ1-3; D unclear. V was clipped by 0 bases and J by 0 bases, with 10 bases between them. This CDR3 spans 16 amino acids. From germline, CDR1 is SGHRS and CDR2 YFSETQ. The CDR3 coding sequence is TGCGCCAGCAGCTTGGACGGACGGATCTCTGGAAACACCATATATTTT. Translation: CASSLDGRISGNTIYF.

Worth noting for this clonotype: This could be a read error, since a much larger clone is one nucleotide away. The genes are TRBV5-1 and TRBJ1-2; D remains ambiguous. The CDR3 extends over 13 amino acids. Germline V gives CDR1 SGHRS, CDR2 YFSETQ. Trimming left V 1 base short and J 3 bases short, with 7 bases between. This CDR3 reads CASSLQWDYGYTF. The CDR3 DNA reads as TGCGCCAGCAGCTTGCAGTGGGACTATGGCTACACCTTC.

The gene calls are TRBV28 and TRBJ2-3, with a possible D match to TRBD2 (5 bases). V gave up 5 bases and J gave up 1 base, with 13 bases separating them. CDR3 length: 15 amino acids. The germline CDR1 and CDR2 sequences are MDHEN and SYDVKM. CDR3 coding DNA: TGTGCCAGCAGTCCTGCCGACGGGGGCACAGATACGCAGTATTTT. Translated: CASSPADGGTDTQYF.

This clonotype has just a few counts. The CDR3 sequence is CSARGLAVEETQYF. The CDR3 DNA sequence: TGCAGTGCTAGAGGCTTAGCAGTAGAAGAGACCCAGTACTTC. This chain joins TRBV20-1 and TRBJ2-5; D gene uncertain. The CDR3 runs to 14 residues. CDR1 and CDR2 from the germline V gene are DFQATT and SNEGSKA (reference sequence). V lost 1 base and J lost 3, with 12 bases in between.